Below, 15 T cell receptor beta chains from the same sample are listed, as sequenced in a study of T cells in women clearing cervical HPV infection. The data were produced by immunoSEQ multiplex PCR, yet TCRdb's version contains in-frame clones alone and is incomplete. The table lists about 31,000 clones, with 7.5% to 9.5% in the top ten. The sample consisted of blood buffy coat. These TCRs come from a woman between 18 and 70 years old with a cervical HPV16 infection that either progressed to CIN3+ or cleared (not recorded which).

Notes on this clone: The read terminates 3 residues before the CDR3 end, so the remaining end is supplied by the germline J gene. This chain connects TRBV19 to TRBJ1-2; TRBD1 might be the D (5 bases). CDR1 is LNHDA and CDR2 is SQIVND in the germline V gene (reference sequence). This CDR3 is 18 amino acids long. Here the CDR3 reads CASSITRTSGGSTDTYTF. The sequenced part of the CDR3 DNA is TGTGCCAGTAGTATAACTCGGACTAGCGGGGGGTCCACAGATACC.

This clone is called medium-sized based on its frequency. Read coverage stops 3 residues before the CDR3 terminus; the germline J gene supplies the remainder. The chain carries TRBV5-1 and TRBJ1-1; 9 bases are shared with TRBD1. Germline lookup yields CDR1 SGHRS and CDR2 YFSETQ. This CDR3 region has 12 residues. V was clipped by 4 bases and J by 6 bases; unmatched bases: 1. The CDR3 DNA, read in part, is TGCGCCAGCAGCCGGGACAGGGCTGAA. It is translated as CASSRDRAE. The full CDR3 sequence reads CASSRDRAEAFF.

For this clone: From the germline J gene comes the end of the CDR3, since the read stops 3 residues before it. V is TRBV18 and J is TRBJ1-1; a weak D match, TRBD1 (5 bases). The V end lost 3 bases, the J end lost 1 base, and 15 bases lay between the germline ends. CDR3 length: 16 residues. The germline V gene has CDR1 KGHSH and CDR2 LQKENI. This CDR3 reads CASSPLDVGGNTEAFF. CDR3 DNA, as far as it was read: TGTGCCAGCTCACCTTTGGACGTGGGGGGGAACACTGAA.

For this clone: The read comes to an end 3 residues before the CDR3 does, leaving the germline J gene to fill in the end. The chain couples TRBV6-1 to TRBJ1-2; 8 positions agree with TRBD1. This CDR3 is 17 amino acids long. With 6 bases clipped from V and 6 bases from J, the junction kept 18 bases outside the gene matches. Germline V gene lookup returns CDR1 MNHNS and CDR2 SASEGT. The part of the CDR3 DNA that was read is TGTGCCAGCAGCGAACATACATACCTACAGGGGGTAGATGGC. Amino acid sequence: CASSEHTYLQGVDG. The CDR3, in full, reads CASSEHTYLQGVDGYTF.

This clone shows up as medium-sized by frequency. Read sequence stops 3 residues before the CDR3 end, and the germline J gene provides the missing end. The chain is built from TRBV18 and TRBJ2-5; 9 bases align to TRBD2. The germline V gene encodes CDR1 KGHSH and CDR2 LQKENI. With 2 bases clipped from V and 0 bases from J, the junction kept 4 bases outside the gene matches. The CDR3 runs 16 residues. Partial CDR3 DNA: TGTGCCAGCTCACCATCTAGCGGGACGTACCAAGAGACC. Its translation: CASSPSSGTYQET. The whole CDR3 sequence reads CASSPSSGTYQETQYF.

In regard to this clone: The read stops 3 residues short of the end of the CDR3; the missing end is completed from the germline J gene. V is TRBV11-2 and J is TRBJ1-5; no clear D. The CDR3 has 15 residues. CDR1 and CDR2 (germline): SGHAT, FQNNGV. Between the trimmed V and J ends, which lost 0 bases and 4 bases, there was a span of 10 bases. The CDR3 bases that were read are TGTGCCAGCAGCTTAGATCCAGGCAGAAATCAGCCC. Translating gives CASSLDPGRNQP. The entire CDR3 reads CASSLDPGRNQPQHF.

Points on this clone: The read ends 3 residues before the CDR3 terminus; that terminus is restored from the germline J gene. The gene calls are TRBV29-1 and TRBJ1-1, with D possibly being TRBD1 (6 bases). V lost 5 bases and J lost 0, with 13 bases in between. Germline V gene data show CDR1 as SQVTM and CDR2 as ANQGSEA. CDR3 length: 14 amino acids. Incomplete CDR3 DNA: TGCAGCGTTTCAATCAGGGGAATGAACACTGAA. It encodes CSVSIRGMNTE. The CDR3 reads in full as CSVSIRGMNTEAFF.

In the case of this clone: The read terminates 3 residues before the CDR3 end, so the remaining end is supplied by the germline J gene. Other DNA sequences of this sample code for an identical CDR3. The V and J genes are TRBV19 and TRBJ1-1; weak D call: TRBD1 (5 bases). The CDR3 totals 15 residues. The V and J ends lost 8 bases and 5 bases respectively, with 21 bases between them. The V gene's germline CDR1 is LNHDA and CDR2 SQIVND (reference sequence). The CDR3 region is CASGWVGAGGTEAFF. Incomplete CDR3 DNA: TGTGCCAGTGGATGGGTTGGGGCTGGGGGGACTGAA.

With regard to this clone: Sequencing ends 3 residues short of the CDR3 end; the germline J gene provides the rest. The J gene is TRBJ2-5, the V gene TRBV20-1; possibly TRBD1 for D (5 bases). Per germline, CDR1 DFQATT and CDR2 SNEGSKA (reference sequence). With 2 bases removed from V and 5 bases from J, the gap between germline ends came to 9 bases. The CDR3 has 12 residues. The sequenced CDR3 bases are TGCAGTGCTAGACAGGGTTCCGAGACC. It specifies CSARQGSET. The full CDR3 protein reads CSARQGSETQYF.

As concerns this clone: The CDR3 end lies 3 residues beyond the end of the read and is filled in from the germline J gene. V and J are TRBV7-9 and TRBJ1-2; D unresolved. This CDR3 contains 14 residues. In germline, CDR1 is SEHNR, CDR2 FQNEAQ (reference sequence). The sequenced part of the CDR3 DNA is TGTGCCAGCAGCACAGCGGGAGATCAAGGCGAC. This gives the protein CASSTAGDQGD. The complete CDR3 protein is CASSTAGDQGDYTF.

Concerning this clone itself: The read comes to an end 3 residues before the CDR3 does, leaving the germline J gene to fill in the end. The chain couples TRBV19 to TRBJ1-6, with 7 bases aligning to TRBD1. This CDR3 is built from 15 residues. V lost 7 bases, J lost 5 bases, and 8 bases stayed unmatched. CDR1 LNHDA and CDR2 SQIVND come from the germline V gene (reference sequence). This CDR3 is CASTAGGQNNSPLHF. The part of the CDR3 DNA that was read is TGTGCCAGTACCGCAGGGGGACAGAATAATTCACCC.

Details on this clone: With the read ending 3 residues before the CDR3 end, the germline J gene is used to fill in that end. V usage is TRBV19 and J usage is TRBJ2-2; 7 nucleotides align to TRBD1. CDR3 length: 14 amino acids. Per the germline V gene, CDR1 is LNHDA and CDR2 is SQIVND (reference sequence). The DNA read from the CDR3 is TGTGCCAGTAGTATTAGGGGGCTAAATGAAAAG. This encodes CASSIRGLNEK. The whole CDR3 is CASSIRGLNEKLFF.

Turning to this clone: The read comes to an end 3 residues before the CDR3 does, leaving the germline J gene to fill in the end. This chain uses TRBV20-1 with TRBJ2-7; D possibly corresponds to TRBD1 (5 bases). The V gene lost 1 base and the J gene lost 2 bases, with 15 bases spanning the gap. Germline V CDR1 and CDR2: DFQATT, SNEGSKA (reference sequence). The CDR3 has 15 amino acids. The DNA read from the CDR3 is TGCAGTGCTAGAGTAGCCAGGGCCTCCACCTACGAG. Amino acids: CSARVARASTYE. From start to end, the CDR3 is CSARVARASTYEQYF.

As regards this clone: The read halts 3 residues ahead of the CDR3 end, with the missing end drawn from the germline J gene. The chain carries TRBV5-1 and TRBJ2-2; D perhaps matches TRBD1 (5 bases). This CDR3 has 16 amino acids. V lost 0 bases and J lost 3, with 12 bases in between. The germline V gene encodes CDR1 SGHRS and CDR2 YFSETQ. CDR3 sequence: CASSLASRVDTGELFF. The CDR3 bases that were read are TGCGCCAGCAGCTTGGCATCCAGGGTTGACACCGGGGAG.

For this clone: The read is 3 residues too short to cover the CDR3 end, so that end is filled in from the germline J gene. V and J are TRBV19 and TRBJ1-4; TRBD1 matches at 8 bases. Trimming removed 3 bases from V and 8 bases from J; junction bases left unmatched: 5. The CDR3 is 14 amino acids. CDR1 and CDR2 (germline): LNHDA, SQIVND (reference sequence). CDR3 sequence: CASSILGQEEKLFF. Partial CDR3 DNA: TGTGCCAGTAGTATTCTGGGACAGGAGGAAAAA.